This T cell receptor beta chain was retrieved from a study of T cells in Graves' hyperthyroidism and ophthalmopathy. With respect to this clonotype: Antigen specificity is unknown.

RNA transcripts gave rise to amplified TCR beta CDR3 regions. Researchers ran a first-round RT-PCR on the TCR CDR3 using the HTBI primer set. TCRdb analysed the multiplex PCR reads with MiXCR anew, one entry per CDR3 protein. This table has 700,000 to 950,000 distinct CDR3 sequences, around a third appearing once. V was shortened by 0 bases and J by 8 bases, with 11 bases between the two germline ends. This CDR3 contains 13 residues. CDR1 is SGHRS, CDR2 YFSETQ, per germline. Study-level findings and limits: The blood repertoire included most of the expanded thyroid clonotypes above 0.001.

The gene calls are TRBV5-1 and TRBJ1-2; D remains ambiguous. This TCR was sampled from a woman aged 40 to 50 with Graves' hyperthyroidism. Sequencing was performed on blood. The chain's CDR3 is CASSLVSTGGYTF. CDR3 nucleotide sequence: TGCGCCAGCAGCTTGGTTTCAACGGGAGGCTACACCTTC. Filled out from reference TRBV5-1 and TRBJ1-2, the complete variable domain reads KAGVTQTPRYLIKTRGQQVTLSCSPISGHRSVSWYQQTPGQGLQFLFEYFSETQRNKGNFPGRFSGRQFSNSRSEMNVSTLELGDSALYLCASSLVSTGGYTFGSGTRLTVV.